This T cell receptor beta chain was captured in a study of shared clonotypes between healthy human individuals. Points from the study as a whole: The study generally estimated greater richness for naive than memory subsets.

Per sorted-subset replicate PCR, input was approximately 0.2 ug DNA, representing roughly 29,000 T cell genomes. The table came from immunoSEQ multiplex PCR; TCRdb's copy has only in-frame clones and leaves some out. This sample carries 500,000 or so clones, approximately 94% of them seen once, and the ten largest clones take 0.055% to 0.075%. Trimming cost V 3 bases and J 6 bases, with 9 bases left between them. The CDR3 is 13 residues long. Germline CDR1 and CDR2: KGHSH and LQKENI. A word on this clone: The antigen is undetermined.

V gene TRBV18 combines with J gene TRBJ1-5; D possibly corresponds to TRBD1 (6 bases). The specimen was naive CD4+ T cells sorted from blood. Subset here: CD45RA+ positively selected. The receptor was isolated from a woman aged 25 to 39 in good health. The CDR3 loop is CASSPGQPQPQHF. CDR3 in DNA: TGTGCCAGCTCACCTGGACAGCCTCAGCCCCAGCATTTT.